This TCR beta chain was retrieved from a study of identifying expanded T cells in peripheral blood. Regarding the study as a whole: Across healthy donors, higher total template counts meant significantly greater approximately two-week count variance.

V lost 0 bases to trimming and J lost 8 bases, with 11 bases between them. Germline assignment: CDR1 MGHDK and CDR2 SYGVNS. The CDR3 sequence is 14 residues long. The method was immunoSEQ multiplex PCR; TCRdb's version includes in-frame clones alone and lacks a portion of them. The sample shows approximately 100,000 clones, about 89% of them seen only once. On this clone itself: Its antigen is unidentified.

The clonotype originates from a person aged 18 to 75 in good health. The rearrangement links TRBV25-1 to TRBJ2-1; possibly TRBD1 for D (5 bases). The sample was blood. The CDR3 spells CASSEYGRVDEQFF. Written as DNA, the CDR3 is TGTGCCAGCAGTGAATACGGCAGGGTGGATGAGCAGTTCTTC. Filled out from reference TRBV25-1 and TRBJ2-1, the complete variable domain reads EADIYQTPRYLVIGTGKKITLECSQTMGHDKMYWYQQDPGMELHLIHYSYGVNSTEKGDLSSESTVSRIRTEHFPLTLESARPSHTSQYLCASSEYGRVDEQFFGPGTRLTVL.